A selection of T cell receptor beta chains follows, all from one sample in a study of blood T cell repertoires in COVID-19. The repertoire was sequenced with immunoSEQ multiplex PCR; TCRdb's copy has only in-frame clones and lacks some. The table records roughly 13,000 clones, less than 90% of them present only once. Sequencing was performed on peripheral blood. These receptors were collected from an older man with acute or convalescent COVID-19. CDR3s include the opening cysteine and the closing phenylalanine or tryptophan. The D gene is left open where the match is weak. Rows give clone size only sometimes, using once, few, many, or a class for an expanded clone.

V,J,size,D,DNA,CDR3
TRBV24-1,TRBJ2-1,once,TRBD2,TGTGCCACCAGTGACCCGGGACTAGCGACGGGTGAGCAGTTCTTC,CATSDPGLATGEQFF
TRBV6-5,TRBJ2-7,few,NA,TGTGCCAGCAGTCTTATGGACATCCCTGGGGAGCAGTACTTC,CASSLMDIPGEQYF
TRBV30,TRBJ1-4,NA,TRBD1,TGTGCCTGGGGGGACAGGGGGCGGACGGCTAATGAAAAACTGTTTTTT,CAWGDRGRTANEKLFF
TRBV12-3/TRBV12-4,TRBJ2-1,few,TRBD1,TGTGCCAGCAGACTTTACGGACAGGCCGAGCAGTTCTTC,CASRLYGQAEQFF
TRBV10-2,TRBJ2-7,NA,NA,TGCGCCAGCAGTGAGTGGACTAAAAACGAGCAGTACTTC,CASSEWTKNEQYF
TRBV2,TRBJ1-1,NA,NA,TGTGCCAGCAGTGAAGGCGGGGGTGCCACTGAAGCTTTCTTT,CASSEGGGATEAFF
TRBV2,TRBJ2-3,NA,NA,TGTGCCAGCAGTGGCGTAGATACGCAGTATTTT,CASSGVDTQYF
TRBV3-1/TRBV3-2,TRBJ1-4,NA,TRBD1,TGTGCCAGCAGCCGACAGGGGCTGCTGAGCGAAAAACTGTTTTTT,CASSRQGLLSEKLFF
TRBV5-1,TRBJ2-5,once,TRBD2,TGCGCCAGCAGCTTGGACCCAGGAGCGGGGGTTGGAACCCAGTACTTC,CASSLDPGAGVGTQYF
TRBV20-1,TRBJ1-2,NA,NA,TGCAGTGCTAGTTCGGGGGGCCGAGGCTACACCTTC,CSASSGGRGYTF
TRBV6-5,TRBJ1-2,NA,TRBD1,TGTGCCAGCAGTCGACAGGGGCTCTATGGCTACACCTTC,CASSRQGLYGYTF
TRBV5-1,TRBJ1-2,NA,NA,TGCGCCAGCAGCTTGGGGGCAGCTTCTAACTATGGCTACACCTTC,CASSLGAASNYGYTF
TRBV4-1,TRBJ2-3,NA,NA,TGCGCCAGCAGCCAAGAGTCCCGGAGAGGAGATACGCAGTATTTT,CASSQESRRGDTQYF
TRBV9,TRBJ2-3,NA,TRBD2,TGTGCCAGCAGCGCGGGACTAGCGGGGGGCCACACAGATACGCAGTATTTT,CASSAGLAGGHTDTQYF
TRBV11-2,TRBJ2-1,NA,TRBD2,TGTGCCAGCAGGGGACTAGGCTCCTACAATGAGCAGTTCTTC,CASRGLGSYNEQFF
TRBV30,TRBJ1-6,NA,TRBD1,TGTGCCGGATCGCAGGGGACAGGAAATACACCCCTCCACTTT,CAGSQGTGNTPLHF
TRBV30,TRBJ1-1,NA,NA,TGTGCCTCCTCCAGGGGAAACACTGAAGCTTTCTTT,CASSRGNTEAFF
TRBV7-2,TRBJ2-1,NA,TRBD2,TGTGCCAGCACCCTGACTAGCGGGAGGGCCTCCTACAATGAGCAGTTCTTC,CASTLTSGRASYNEQFF
TRBV3-1/TRBV3-2,TRBJ2-3,NA,NA,TGTGCCAGCAGCCCGCAACCCCAGGGGACAGATACGCAGTATTTT,CASSPQPQGTDTQYF
TRBV19,TRBJ1-4,NA,NA,TGTGCCAGTGCCAATGGGGACCCGGGAGCGAGAAAACTGTTTTTT,CASANGDPGARKLFF
TRBV5-1,TRBJ1-4,NA,TRBD1,TGCGCCAGCAGCCGGACAGGAACTAATGAAAAACTGTTTTTT,CASSRTGTNEKLFF
TRBV6-6,TRBJ2-2,NA,NA,TGTGCCAGCAGTCGAAACCGGGTCCTTGGTGCCGGGGAGCTGTTTTTT,CASSRNRVLGAGELFF
TRBV3-1/TRBV3-2,TRBJ2-3,NA,NA,TGTGCCAGCAGCCAAGACCATCGGACAGATACGCAGTATTTT,CASSQDHRTDTQYF
TRBV7-8,TRBJ1-3,NA,NA,TGTGCCAGCAGCACCCGTTCCTTGGACAGCCATCCTGGAAACACCATATATTTT,CASSTRSLDSHPGNTIYF
TRBV5-1,TRBJ2-1,NA,TRBD2,TGCGCCAGCAGCCTCGGACTAGCGGGTAGCTCCTACAATGAGCAGTTCTTC,CASSLGLAGSSYNEQFF
TRBV5-4,TRBJ2-7,NA,TRBD2,TGTGCCAGCAGCTGGGCTAGCGGGAGCTCCTACGAGCAGTACTTC,CASSWASGSSYEQYF
TRBV3-1/TRBV3-2,TRBJ2-7,NA,NA,TGTGCCAGCAGCCAAGACCTCCAGCGCTACGAGCAGTACTTC,CASSQDLQRYEQYF
TRBV7-9,TRBJ1-1,NA,TRBD1,TGTGCCAGCAGCTGGACAGGGGATACTGAAGCTTTCTTT,CASSWTGDTEAFF
TRBV6-4,TRBJ2-7,NA,NA,TGTGCCAGCAGTGCGGAGGAGGGACTCTCCTACGAGCAGTACTTC,CASSAEEGLSYEQYF
TRBV29-1,TRBJ2-1,once,TRBD2,TGCAGCGTTCGGCGGGAGGGCCCCTACAATGAGCAGTTCTTC,CSVRREGPYNEQFF
TRBV29-1,TRBJ1-2,NA,NA,TGCAGCGTCCTCGGGGGGGAAGGGAACTATGGCTACACCTTC,CSVLGGEGNYGYTF
TRBV29-1,TRBJ2-1,NA,TRBD1,TGCAGATCTGGGGGACAGGGGGTCAATGAGCAGTTCTTC,CRSGGQGVNEQFF
TRBV7-9,TRBJ2-2,NA,NA,TGTGCCAGCAGCTTATTATTGACAGTAGGCACCGGGGAGCTGTTTTTT,CASSLLLTVGTGELFF
TRBV5-1,TRBJ2-3,NA,TRBD1,TGCGCCAGCAGCCTTGGATCGGCTACAGGGGCAGATACGCAGTATTTT,CASSLGSATGADTQYF
TRBV7-3,TRBJ2-2,NA,NA,TGTGCCAGCAGGCCCGGGACTGTTAACACCGGGGAGCTGTTTTTT,CASRPGTVNTGELFF
TRBV25-1,TRBJ2-6,NA,NA,TGTGCCAGCAGCTCCACTAGCTTTGGGGCCAACGTCCTGACTTTC,CASSSTSFGANVLTF
TRBV5-6,TRBJ2-7,once,NA,TGTGCCAGCGGACGGGGGGGACAGGGCTACGAGCAGTACTTC,CASGRGGQGYEQYF
TRBV6-2/TRBV6-3,TRBJ2-4,NA,NA,TGTGCCAGCAGTACCCCGACAGCTACTAACCTTCTAGCCAAAAACATTCAGTACTTC,CASSTPTATNLLAKNIQYF
TRBV5-1,TRBJ2-5,NA,TRBD2,TGCGCCAGCAGCTTGGCATCTTCTTTAGCGGGGCCGCAAGAGACCCAGTACTTC,CASSLASSLAGPQETQYF
TRBV4-1,TRBJ1-5,NA,NA,TGCGCCAGCAGCCTGTTAGGAGGGAGCAATCAGCCCCAGCATTTT,CASSLLGGSNQPQHF
TRBV4-1,TRBJ2-1,NA,TRBD2,TGCGCCAGCAGATATAGCGGGGCCAACAATGAGCAGTTCTTC,CASRYSGANNEQFF
TRBV7-8,TRBJ1-5,NA,TRBD1,TGTGCCAGCAGCGCCCAGGGGGGTTTGAGCAATCAGCCCCAGCATTTT,CASSAQGGLSNQPQHF
TRBV29-1,TRBJ1-1,NA,NA,TGCAGCGTTAATGGGAGGGATGAAGCTTTCTTT,CSVNGRDEAFF
TRBV6-6,TRBJ1-1,NA,NA,TGTGCCAGCAGTCCTGGGGAGGGAAACACTGAAGCTTTCTTT,CASSPGEGNTEAFF
TRBV19,TRBJ2-3,NA,TRBD2,TGTGCCAGTAGTCCGCGGGTAGCGGGGGGGGCAGATACGCAGTATTTT,CASSPRVAGGADTQYF
TRBV14,TRBJ2-2,NA,TRBD2,TGTGCCAGCAGCCCCCTGACCAGCGGGAGAATCTCCGGGGAGCTGTTTTTT,CASSPLTSGRISGELFF
TRBV11-3,TRBJ2-7,NA,TRBD1,TGTGCCAGCAGCTTACGCTGGGACAGGGGAACCTACGAGCAGTACTTC,CASSLRWDRGTYEQYF
TRBV9,TRBJ2-2,NA,TRBD2,TGTGCCAGCAGCGCTAGCGGGAGGAGCACCGGGGAGCTGTTTTTT,CASSASGRSTGELFF
TRBV5-1,TRBJ2-3,NA,TRBD2,TGCGCCAGCAGCTCGGGACTAGCGGGAGGAGGTTGGGCCACAGATACGCAGTATTTT,CASSSGLAGGGWATDTQYF
TRBV19,TRBJ1-1,NA,NA,TGTGCCAGTAGGGTCCTGGGGCAGAACACTGAAGCTTTCTTT,CASRVLGQNTEAFF
TRBV27,TRBJ2-1,NA,NA,TGTGCCAGCAGTTCAGCATGGACAACATCAAGTGAGCAGTTCTTC,CASSSAWTTSSEQFF
TRBV6-5,TRBJ2-1,NA,NA,TGTGCCAGCAGTTCACCGATCACGGTACCCTACAATGAGCAGTTCTTC,CASSSPITVPYNEQFF